This record covers a single T cell receptor beta chain. The antigen is not known. The sample belongs to a study of T cells in pancreatic ductal adenocarcinoma. The study, taken as a whole, reports: Blood clonality (roughly 0.075) did not differ significantly from tumor (approximately 0.1). Results skew toward the minority of patients with early-stage disease. Unique clonotypes were around 7.6-fold more numerous in blood than in tumor.

Surgery without prior neoadjuvant therapy was the treatment of the selected pancreatic ductal adenocarcinoma patients. CDR3 length: 16 residues. CDR1 is MNHNS, CDR2 SASEGT, per germline. V lost 0 bases and J 6 bases, leaving 18 bases between the germline ends. The assay was immunoSEQ multiplex PCR, and TCRdb's table has in-frame clones only and misses some. The sample consists of approximately 97,000 clones, roughly 96% of them appearing once. The V gene is TRBV6-1, the J gene TRBJ2-7; possibly TRBD1 for D (5 bases). The clonotype was recovered from a human donor with pancreatic ductal adenocarcinoma. The sample taken for sequencing was PBMCs. This CDR3 is CASSEAYRPISREQYF. The CDR3 nucleotides read TGTGCCAGCAGTGAAGCCTACAGGCCAATCTCACGCGAGCAGTACTTC.